These 31 T cell receptor beta chains came from one sample sequenced in a study of T cell responses to AZD1222 COVID-19 vaccine. TCRdb keeps only in-frame clones here, not all; method: immunoSEQ multiplex PCR. The data hold 250,000 to 300,000 clones, with around 93% observed a single time. The specimen was peripheral blood, collected 28 days after the second AZD1222 dose. The origin of the receptors is an adult who received the AZD1222 COVID-19 vaccine.

The rearrangement links TRBV4-2 to TRBJ2-3; D ambiguous. Trimming cost V 3 bases and J 4 bases, with 17 bases left between them. The CDR3 loop spans 16 amino acids. CDR1 is LGHNA, CDR2 YNFKEQ, per germline. CDR3 in DNA: TGTGCCAGCAGCCAGGGCCCTTTGAGGCTCCCAGATACGCAGTATTTT. This translates into CASSQGPLRLPDTQYF.

The gene calls are TRBV6-6 and TRBJ2-7, with D perhaps TRBD2 (6 bases). Looked up from germline, CDR1 is MNHNY and CDR2 is SVGAGI (reference sequence). CDR3 length: 12 residues. Trimming took off 7 bases at V and 1 base at J, with 8 bases between the two ends. For the CDR3, the DNA is TGTGCCAGCAAGGAGGGGTCCTACGAGCAGTACTTC. Protein sequence: CASKEGSYEQYF.

The J gene is TRBJ1-2, the V gene TRBV6-5; weak D call: TRBD1 (6 bases). With 6 bases removed from V and 8 bases from J, the gap between germline ends came to 22 bases. The CDR3 consists of 15 residues. Germline V gene data show CDR1 as MNHEY and CDR2 as SVGAGI. In DNA form, the CDR3 reads TGTGCCAGCAGGCTGGGCGGGGGCTCCCAAGAGGGCTACACCTTC. Its protein product is CASRLGGGSQEGYTF.

This chain connects TRBV12-3 or TRBV12-4 to TRBJ2-7; perhaps TRBD1 as D (5 bases). V shed 3 bases and J shed 3 bases, with 9 bases lying between them. CDR3 length: 13 residues. In DNA, the CDR3 is TGTGCCAGCAGTTTTGGGGCTGTCTACGAGCAGTACTTC. This translates into CASSFGAVYEQYF.

This clone has only one observation. CDR3 residues: CASSSRLNGYTF. CDR3 nucleotide sequence: TGTGCCAGCAGTTCCAGGTTGAATGGCTACACCTTC. This chain uses TRBV13 with TRBJ1-2; D unclear. V gave up 6 bases and J gave up 6 bases, with 11 bases separating them. Germline assignment: CDR1 PRHDT and CDR2 FYEKMQ (reference sequence). The CDR3 sequence is 12 residues long. The full variable domain, rest sourced from reference TRBV13 and TRBJ1-2, is AAGVIQSPRHLIKEKRETATLKCYPIPRHDTVYWYQQGPGQDPQFLISFYEKMQSDKGSIPDRFSAQQFSDYHSELNMSSLELGDSALYFCASSSRLNGYTFGSGTRLTVV.

The rearrangement joins TRBV7-9 to TRBJ2-3; the match to TRBD2 covers 8 bases. Unmatched junction bases numbered 9, after V lost 5 bases and J lost 2 bases. The CDR3 totals 16 residues. The germline V gene has CDR1 SEHNR and CDR2 FQNEAQ (reference sequence). The CDR3 sequence: CASSILTSEFTDTQYF. The CDR3, as DNA: TGTGCCAGCAGCATCTTGACTAGCGAATTCACAGATACGCAGTATTTT.

This clone was recorded a few times. The CDR3 sequence is CASSLEYGYTF. The CDR3 DNA sequence: TGTGCCAGCAGTTTAGAGTATGGCTACACCTTC. This rearrangement joins TRBV28 to TRBJ1-2; no definite D call. Trimming removed 2 bases at V and 5 bases at J, with 3 bases between. The CDR3 totals 11 residues. Germline V gene sequence: CDR1 MDHEN, CDR2 SYDVKM.

V usage is TRBV6-2 or TRBV6-3 and J usage is TRBJ2-3; D unclear. Germline V CDR1 and CDR2: MNHEY, SVGEGT. With 5 bases removed from V and 1 base from J, the gap between germline ends came to 10 bases. The CDR3 runs to 14 residues. CDR3 bases: TGTGCCAGCAGTCCCTCTGGGGGCACAGATACGCAGTATTTT. Translating it yields CASSPSGGTDTQYF.

The chain employs TRBV6-1 and TRBJ1-6, with a weak D call TRBD1 (6 bases). Germline V gives CDR1 MNHNS, CDR2 SASEGT. Trimming stripped 0 bases from V and 6 bases from J, with 15 bases between. CDR3 length equals 17 residues. CDR3 protein: CASSEAGAFRVNSPLHF. DNA for the CDR3: TGTGCCAGCAGTGAAGCGGGGGCCTTCAGGGTTAATTCACCCCTCCACTTT.

This chain uses TRBV15 with TRBJ1-1; 7 bases align to TRBD1. Germline V gene sequence: CDR1 LNHNV, CDR2 YYDKDF (reference sequence). There are 14 residues in the CDR3. The V and J ends lost 4 bases and 0 bases, in that order; junction bases with no gene match: 2. CDR3 sequence: CATSKGQMNTEAFF. The CDR3 coding sequence is TGTGCCACCAGCAAGGGACAGATGAACACTGAAGCTTTCTTT.

As to this clone: This sample also contains other DNA sequences that code for the same CDR3. The rearrangement uses TRBV5-1 and TRBJ2-5; tentatively, D is TRBD2 (6 bases). V lost 0 bases, J lost 5 bases, and 8 bases lay in between. Germline CDR1 reads SGHRS; CDR2 reads YFSETQ. The CDR3 contains 13 residues. This chain's CDR3 is CASSLGGEETQYF. In nucleotides, the CDR3 is TGCGCCAGCAGCTTGGGCGGGGAGGAGACCCAGTACTTC.

The rearrangement uses TRBV6-6 and TRBJ1-2; no firm D call. Germline V gene sequence: CDR1 MNHNY, CDR2 SVGAGI (reference sequence). The V gene lost 9 bases and the J gene lost 0 bases, with 8 bases spanning the gap. The CDR3 is 12 residues long. The CDR3 DNA sequence: TGTGCCAGTGCAGCTTCTAACTATGGCTACACCTTC. It yields the protein CASAASNYGYTF.

This chain links TRBV25-1 with TRBJ1-2, with D possibly being TRBD1 (6 bases). The V end lost 3 bases, the J end lost 14 bases, and 28 bases lay between the germline ends. Germline V gives CDR1 MGHDK, CDR2 SYGVNS. The CDR3 is 16 amino acids. The chain's CDR3 is CASSDRGLSGPWPTTF. For the CDR3, the DNA is TGTGCCAGCAGTGATAGGGGGTTGTCAGGGCCCTGGCCTACGACCTTC.

This clone occurred once. The rearrangement links TRBV29-1 to TRBJ2-2, with D unclear. CDR3 length equals 12 residues. The V gene lost 5 bases and the J gene lost 0 bases, with 4 bases spanning the gap. From germline, CDR1 is SQVTM and CDR2 ANQGSEA. In DNA form, the CDR3 reads TGCAGCGTTCTGCCGAACACCGGGGAGCTGTTTTTT. Amino acid sequence: CSVLPNTGELFF.

On this clone: Other nucleotide sequences from this sample produce the same CDR3. The V gene is TRBV6-6, the J gene TRBJ2-7; D unclear. With 6 bases removed from V and 2 bases from J, the gap between germline ends came to 5 bases. CDR3 length: 11 residues. The germline V gene encodes CDR1 MNHNY and CDR2 SVGAGI (reference sequence). In nucleotides, the CDR3 is TGTGCCAGCAGCCAGACCTACGAGCAGTACTTC. Protein sequence: CASSQTYEQYF.

The rearrangement links TRBV5-1 to TRBJ2-4; D is unclear. The CDR3 is 12 amino acids. Trimming removed 5 bases from V and 6 bases from J, with 9 bases in between. Germline CDR1 and CDR2: SGHRS and YFSETQ. This CDR3 is CASSEEGNIQYF. DNA of the CDR3: TGCGCCAGCAGTGAGGAAGGAAACATTCAGTACTTC.

The chain couples TRBV4-3 to TRBJ2-7, with D maybe TRBD1 (8 bases). The length of the CDR3 is 16 residues. Deletions cut 3 bases from V and 0 bases from J, with 15 bases between. The germline V gene has CDR1 LGHNA and CDR2 YSLEER. The CDR3 region is CASSQNTGGDSYEQYF. The CDR3 DNA sequence: TGCGCCAGCAGCCAGAACACAGGGGGGGACTCCTACGAGCAGTACTTC.

This clone was picked up a small number of times. This chain links TRBV25-1 with TRBJ1-1; 7 nucleotides match TRBD1. V shed 2 bases, J shed 10 bases, and the junction held 4 bases outside the gene matches. The CDR3 is 12 amino acids. The germline V gene encodes CDR1 MGHDK and CDR2 SYGVNS. CDR3 amino acids: CASSEIRGLAFF. DNA of the CDR3: TGTGCCAGCAGTGAAATCAGGGGGTTAGCTTTCTTT. Full variable domain (outside the CDR3, taken from reference TRBV25-1 and TRBJ1-1): EADIYQTPRYLVIGTGKKITLECSQTMGHDKMYWYQQDPGMELHLIHYSYGVNSTEKGDLSSESTVSRIRTEHFPLTLESARPSHTSQYLCASSEIRGLAFFGQGTRLTVV.

The chain combines TRBV7-2 with TRBJ2-1; 10 bases are a match to TRBD1. This CDR3 is 13 amino acids long. Germline trimming cut 5 bases from V and 6 bases from J; bases unmatched to any gene: 1. Germline loops: CDR1 SGHTA, CDR2 FQGNSA. The chain's CDR3 is CASSRDRGNEQFF. Here the CDR3 DNA reads TGTGCCAGCAGCAGGGACAGGGGCAATGAGCAGTTCTTC.

This clone was seen a few times. The genes are TRBV19 and TRBJ1-5; 7 nucleotides agree with TRBD1. After removal of 2 bases from V and 1 base from J, the junction contained 14 bases not matched to a gene. The CDR3 runs to 19 residues. From germline, CDR1 is LNHDA and CDR2 SQIVND (reference sequence). In DNA, the CDR3 is TGTGCCAGTAGTATAACTTGCGGGGTTGAGGGGGCAAGCAATCAGCCCCAGCATTTT. Protein sequence: CASSITCGVEGASNQPQHF.

This chain connects TRBV4-2 to TRBJ2-5; TRBD1 matches at 8 bases. Germline V gene data show CDR1 as LGHNA and CDR2 as YNFKEQ. The CDR3 has 15 amino acids. Trimming cost V 0 bases and J 5 bases; bases outside gene matches: 5. The CDR3 here is CASSQEGRDRETQYF. For the CDR3, the DNA is TGTGCCAGCAGCCAAGAGGGACGGGACAGGGAGACCCAGTACTTC.

The CDR3 DNA sequence: TGTGCCAGCAGTTTATCGAACCGGGCTCAGAATTCACCCCTCCACTTT. This translates into CASSLSNRAQNSPLHF. The rearrangement uses TRBV27 and TRBJ1-6; D remains ambiguous. V gave up 0 bases and J gave up 7 bases, with 13 bases separating them. There are 16 residues in the CDR3. Germline V CDR1 and CDR2: MNHEY, SMNVEV (reference sequence).

Here the CDR3 reads CASSEGGSSGNTIYF. CDR3 sequence (DNA): TGTGCCAGCAGTGAGGGAGGGAGCTCTGGAAACACCATATATTTT. J is TRBJ1-3 and V is TRBV2, with D uncertain. The CDR3 runs 15 residues. With 3 bases removed from V and 0 bases from J, the gap between germline ends came to 9 bases. Germline loops: CDR1 SNHLY, CDR2 FYNNEI.

This chain joins TRBV27 and TRBJ2-6, with 7 bases lining up with TRBD1. The CDR3 has 16 residues. Germline CDR1 and CDR2: MNHEY and SMNVEV (reference sequence). J was trimmed by 0 bases and V by 5 bases; bases with no gene match: 4. The CDR3 bases are TGTGCCAGCAGTCCGGGACAGTTCTCTGGGGCCAACGTCCTGACTTTC. This sequence encodes CASSPGQFSGANVLTF.

This clone has just a few counts. The genes are TRBV5-1 and TRBJ1-1; maybe TRBD1 (5 bases). Germline CDR1 reads SGHRS; CDR2 reads YFSETQ. This CDR3 is 14 amino acids long. The V end lost 1 base, the J end lost 2 bases, and 9 bases lay between the germline ends. CDR3 nucleotides: TGCGCCAGCAGCTTGTCGGGGGGTAACACTGAAGCTTTCTTT. Translated: CASSLSGGNTEAFF.

The rearrangement joins TRBV6-4 to TRBJ2-1, with D possibly being TRBD2 (5 bases). Germline V gene sequence: CDR1 MRHNA, CDR2 SNTAGT. This CDR3 comprises 16 residues. V shed 3 bases and J shed 9 bases, with 21 bases lying between them. This CDR3 reads CASSERAVLSDGEQFF. The CDR3, as DNA: TGTGCCAGCAGTGAGAGGGCAGTTTTGTCCGACGGTGAGCAGTTCTTC.

The gene calls are TRBV9 and TRBJ1-5, with a possible D match to TRBD1 (5 bases). The CDR3 has 13 amino acids. Trimming took 5 bases from V and 7 from J, leaving 13 bases between them. Germline CDR1 is SGDLS and CDR2 is YYNGEE. The CDR3 DNA follows: TGTGCCAGCAGTCAAGGGGAGAGGCAGCCCCAGCATTTT. Its protein is CASSQGERQPQHF.

This chain joins TRBV7-7 and TRBJ2-2; 8 positions agree with TRBD2. The length of the CDR3 is 14 residues. The junction had 5 bases not matched to a gene; V was cut back by 5 bases and J by 6 bases. Germline CDR1 SSHAT, CDR2 FNYEAQ (reference sequence). CDR3 protein: CASSAGAGAGELFF. Here the CDR3 DNA reads TGTGCCAGCAGCGCGGGAGCGGGAGCCGGGGAGCTGTTTTTT.

This rearrangement joins TRBV20-1 to TRBJ1-6; no clear D gene. V gave up 4 bases and J gave up 10 bases, with 14 bases separating them. Germline V CDR1 and CDR2: DFQATT, SNEGSKA (reference sequence). The CDR3 extends over 13 amino acids. CDR3 in DNA: TGCAGTGCTACTGAGGATTGGGAGTCACCCCTCCACTTT. This encodes CSATEDWESPLHF.

With regard to this clone: Other DNA sequences of this sample code for an identical CDR3. The J gene is TRBJ1-6, the V gene TRBV9; D remains unclear. The CDR3 length is 13 residues. V was cut by 4 bases and J by 7 bases, with 9 bases left in between. Per the germline V gene, CDR1 is SGDLS and CDR2 is YYNGEE. The CDR3, as DNA: TGTGCCAGCAGCCCTGGACCGAATTCACCCCTCCACTTT. Translating gives CASSPGPNSPLHF.

The CDR3 loop is CASSRTGNTEAFF. CDR3 DNA sequence: TGTGCCAGCAGCCGCACAGGGAACACTGAAGCTTTCTTT. V is TRBV7-2 and J is TRBJ1-1; D perhaps matches TRBD1 (5 bases). V shed 5 bases and J shed 1 base, with 8 bases lying between them. CDR1 and CDR2 (germline): SGHTA, FQGNSA. The CDR3 runs to 13 residues.